This TCR beta chain stems from a study of post-analysis software for immune sequencing data. Overall study context: Recorded disease courses covered relapsing-remitting, secondary progressive and progressive-relapsing multiple sclerosis. Some patients had no subtype annotation. Whole-study findings and limits: Patients had higher frequencies than controls of five TRBV segments, including TRBV5-6, TRBV5-1 and TRBV20-1. Same-batch samples co-clustered strongly by F measure.

Germline lookup yields CDR1 DFQATT and CDR2 SNEGSKA (reference sequence). The V and J ends lost 2 bases and 0 bases, in that order; junction bases with no gene match: 8. There are 18 residues in the CDR3. Unique molecular identifiers tagged the TCR beta cDNA libraries. Input of 1 to 10 million T cells yielded roughly 0.5 million cDNA molecules. TCRdb fed the PCR reads into MiXCR, producing one record per CDR3 protein. The repertoire has roughly 570,000 distinct CDR3 sequences, approximately 34% of them found once; the top ten carry approximately 6%. Remarks on this clonotype: The antigen remains undetermined.

The chain uses TRBV20-1 and TRBJ1-5; 12 bases are shared with TRBD1. Material: blood. The sequence was collected from a girl aged 2-17 years with multiple sclerosis. CDR3 sequence (DNA): TGCAGTGCTAGACCCCTGGGGACAGGGGGCCTTAGCAATCAGCCCCAGCATTTT. Translated: CSARPLGTGGLSNQPQHF.